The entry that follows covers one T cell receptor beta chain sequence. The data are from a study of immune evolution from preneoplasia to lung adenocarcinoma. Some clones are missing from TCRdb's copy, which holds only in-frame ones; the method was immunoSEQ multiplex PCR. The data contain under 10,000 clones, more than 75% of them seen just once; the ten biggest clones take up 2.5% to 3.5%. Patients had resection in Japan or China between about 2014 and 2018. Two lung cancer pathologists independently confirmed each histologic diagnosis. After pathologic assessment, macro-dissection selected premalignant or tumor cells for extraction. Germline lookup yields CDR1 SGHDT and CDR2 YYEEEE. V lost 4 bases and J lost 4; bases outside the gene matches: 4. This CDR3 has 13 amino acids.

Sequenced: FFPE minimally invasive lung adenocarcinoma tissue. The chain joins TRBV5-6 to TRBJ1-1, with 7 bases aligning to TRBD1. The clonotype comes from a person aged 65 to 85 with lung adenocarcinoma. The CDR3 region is CASSRQGGTEAFF. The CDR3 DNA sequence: TGTGCCAGCAGCCGGCAGGGGGGCACTGAAGCTTTCTTT.